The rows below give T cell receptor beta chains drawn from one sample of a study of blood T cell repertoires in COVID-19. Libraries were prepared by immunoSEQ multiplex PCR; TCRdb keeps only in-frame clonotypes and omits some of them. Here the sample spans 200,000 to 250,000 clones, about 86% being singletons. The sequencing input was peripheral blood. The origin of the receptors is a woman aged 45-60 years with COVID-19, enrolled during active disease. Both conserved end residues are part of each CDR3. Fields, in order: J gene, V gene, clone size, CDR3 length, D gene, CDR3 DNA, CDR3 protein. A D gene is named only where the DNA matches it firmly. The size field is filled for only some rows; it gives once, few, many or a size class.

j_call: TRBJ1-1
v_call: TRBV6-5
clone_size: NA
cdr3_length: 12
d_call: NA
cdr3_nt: TGTGCCAGCAGTTATCTGCGAGGTGAAGCTTTCTTT
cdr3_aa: CASSYLRGEAFF

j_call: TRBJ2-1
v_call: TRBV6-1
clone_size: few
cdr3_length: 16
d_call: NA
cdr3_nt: TGTGCCAGCAGTGAAGGAGTGGGGGCCCCCTACAATGAGCAGTTCTTC
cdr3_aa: CASSEGVGAPYNEQFF

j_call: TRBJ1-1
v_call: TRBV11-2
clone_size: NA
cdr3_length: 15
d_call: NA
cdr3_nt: TGTGCCAGCAGCTTGACAGCGAATATGAACACTGAAGCTTTCTTT
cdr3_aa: CASSLTANMNTEAFF

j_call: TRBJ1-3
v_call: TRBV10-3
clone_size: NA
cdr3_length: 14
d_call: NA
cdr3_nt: TGTGCCATCTCACCTGGACAGACGGAAGGCACCATATATTTT
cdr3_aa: CAISPGQTEGTIYF

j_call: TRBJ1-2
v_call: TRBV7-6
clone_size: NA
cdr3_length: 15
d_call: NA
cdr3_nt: TGTGCCAGCAGCTTAGCGCTCGGGGGGGCGGATGGCTACACCTTC
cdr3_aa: CASSLALGGADGYTF

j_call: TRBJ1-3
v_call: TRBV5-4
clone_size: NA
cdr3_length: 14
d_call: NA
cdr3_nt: TGTGCCAGCAGCTCTAGGGGCATCGGAAACACCATATATTTT
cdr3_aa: CASSSRGIGNTIYF

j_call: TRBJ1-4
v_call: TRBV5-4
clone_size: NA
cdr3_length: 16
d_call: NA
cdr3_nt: TGTGCCAGCAGCTTGGGAACAGGGTCTAGTAATGAAAAACTGTTTTTT
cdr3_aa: CASSLGTGSSNEKLFF

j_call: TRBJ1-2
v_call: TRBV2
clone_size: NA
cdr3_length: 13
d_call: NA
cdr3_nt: TGTGCCAGACCTGATCAGGGAGGCCATGGCTACACCTTC
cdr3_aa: CARPDQGGHGYTF

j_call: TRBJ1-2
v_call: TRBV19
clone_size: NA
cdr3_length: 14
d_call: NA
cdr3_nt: TGTGCCAGTAACACAGATCCGTTAGGCTATGGCTACACCTTC
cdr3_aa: CASNTDPLGYGYTF

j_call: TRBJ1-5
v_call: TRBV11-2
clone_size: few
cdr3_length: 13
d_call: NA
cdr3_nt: TGTGCCAGCAGTAAGGAGGGGAGGCAGCCCCAGCATTTT
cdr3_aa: CASSKEGRQPQHF

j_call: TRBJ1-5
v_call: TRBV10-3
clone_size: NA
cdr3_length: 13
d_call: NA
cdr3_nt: TGTGCCGTAACTAGGGATAGCAATCAGCCCCAGCATTTT
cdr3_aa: CAVTRDSNQPQHF

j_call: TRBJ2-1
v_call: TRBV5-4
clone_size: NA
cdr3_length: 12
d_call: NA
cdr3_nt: TGTGCCAGCAGCTCAATCAGGGGTGAGCAGTTCTTC
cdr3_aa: CASSSIRGEQFF

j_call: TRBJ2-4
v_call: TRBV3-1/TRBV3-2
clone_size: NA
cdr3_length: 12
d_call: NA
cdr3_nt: TGTGCCAGCAGCCAAGTTACGGACATTCAGTACTTC
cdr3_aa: CASSQVTDIQYF

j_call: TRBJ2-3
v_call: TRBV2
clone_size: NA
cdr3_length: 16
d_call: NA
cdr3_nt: TGTGCCAGCAGTGATGGGGCTCTACCTAGCACAGATACGCAGTATTTT
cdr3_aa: CASSDGALPSTDTQYF

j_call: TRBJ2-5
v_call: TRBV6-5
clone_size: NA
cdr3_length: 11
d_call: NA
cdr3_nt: TGTGCCAGCAGTTACGGGAGGACCCAGTACTTC
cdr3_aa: CASSYGRTQYF

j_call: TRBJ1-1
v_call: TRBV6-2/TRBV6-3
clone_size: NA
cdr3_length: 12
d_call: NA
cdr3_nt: TGTGCCAGCAGTTACGAGGGGGTTGCGGCTTTCTTT
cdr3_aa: CASSYEGVAAFF

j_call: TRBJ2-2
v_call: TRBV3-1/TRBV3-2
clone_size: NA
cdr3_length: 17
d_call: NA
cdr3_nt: TGTGCCAGCAGCCAAGATCGACCCAGCGCGAACACCGGGGAGCTGTTTTTT
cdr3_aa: CASSQDRPSANTGELFF

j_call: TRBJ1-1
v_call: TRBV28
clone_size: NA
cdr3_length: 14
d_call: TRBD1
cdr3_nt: TGTGCCAGCAGTGCCCCGACAGGGTACACTGAAGCTTTCTTT
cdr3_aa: CASSAPTGYTEAFF

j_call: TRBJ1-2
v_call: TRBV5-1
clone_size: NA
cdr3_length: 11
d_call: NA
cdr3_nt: TGCGCCAGCAGCTTGTCCGATGGCTACACCTTC
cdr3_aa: CASSLSDGYTF

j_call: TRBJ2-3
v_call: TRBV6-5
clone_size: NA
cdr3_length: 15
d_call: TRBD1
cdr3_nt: TGTGCCAGCTCCATGGGGACAGGGGCCACAGATACGCAGTATTTT
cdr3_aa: CASSMGTGATDTQYF

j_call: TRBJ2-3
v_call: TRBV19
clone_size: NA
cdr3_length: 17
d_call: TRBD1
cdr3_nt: TGTGCCAGTAGTATAGGGGACAGGGGGCGCAGCACAGATACGCAGTATTTT
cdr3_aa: CASSIGDRGRSTDTQYF

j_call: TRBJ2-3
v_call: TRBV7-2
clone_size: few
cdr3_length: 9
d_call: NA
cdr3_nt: TGTGCCAGCAGCTTGCAGAAGTATTTT
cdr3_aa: CASSLQKYF

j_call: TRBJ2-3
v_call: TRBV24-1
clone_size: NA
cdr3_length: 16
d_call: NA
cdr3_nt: TGTGCCACCAGTGATTCCGACAGGCCCAGGGCAGATACGCAGTATTTT
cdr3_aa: CATSDSDRPRADTQYF

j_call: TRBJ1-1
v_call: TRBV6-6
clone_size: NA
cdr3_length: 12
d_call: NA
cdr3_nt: TGTGCCACCCGCCGGGGGTTCACTGAAGCTTTCTTT
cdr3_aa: CATRRGFTEAFF

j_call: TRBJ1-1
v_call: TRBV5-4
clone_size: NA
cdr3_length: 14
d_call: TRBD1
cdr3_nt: TGTGCCAGCAGACCGGGACAGGGGTCCACTGAAGCTTTCTTT
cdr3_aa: CASRPGQGSTEAFF

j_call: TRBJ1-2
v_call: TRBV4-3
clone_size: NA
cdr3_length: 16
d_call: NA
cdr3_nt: TGCGCCAGCAGCCAAGGTGTGAGGGATCAGGAACATGGCTACACCTTC
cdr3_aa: CASSQGVRDQEHGYTF

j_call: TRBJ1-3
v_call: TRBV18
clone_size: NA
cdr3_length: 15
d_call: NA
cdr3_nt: TGTGCCAGCTCACCACTTATGGACTTTGGAAACACCATATATTTT
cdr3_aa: CASSPLMDFGNTIYF

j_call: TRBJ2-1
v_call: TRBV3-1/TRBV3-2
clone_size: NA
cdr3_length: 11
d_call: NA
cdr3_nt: TGTGCCAGCAGCCAGGGCTTTCGGCAGTTCTTC
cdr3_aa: CASSQGFRQFF